This T cell receptor (beta chain) was sequenced for a study of OX40 agonist ivuxolimab in advanced cancers. For the study at large: Two cutaneous melanoma patients and one hepatocellular carcinoma patient, three in all, had partial responses.

Assay used: immunoSEQ multiplex PCR; TCRdb lists only in-frame clones, some missing. The table has nearly 45,000 clones, about 80% seen once. The TCR comes from an adult with an advanced solid tumor such as melanoma, head and neck, liver or kidney cancer. This specimen was CD4+ or CD8+ T cells sorted from blood, taken in a trial of the OX40 agonist ivuxolimab.

DNA of the CDR3: TGTGCCAGCAGGGGACTAGCGGGAGGGCCCGCAGATACGCAGTATTTT. Translated, it gives CASRGLAGGPADTQYF. The rearrangement joins TRBV28 to TRBJ2-3, with 16 positions matching TRBD2. CDR1 and CDR2 (germline): MDHEN, SYDVKM. The CDR3 spans 16 residues. V lost 6 bases to trimming and J lost 4 bases; unmatched junction nucleotides: 4.